This TCR beta chain is from a study of OX40 agonist ivuxolimab in advanced cancers. About the study: Ivuxolimab, which is an agonistic anti-OX40 (CD134) antibody, was administered to the patients. A male proportion of approximately 80% was recorded, with mean age around 62 years and range about 23 to 80.

A word on this clone: Its target is unknown.

The table came from immunoSEQ multiplex PCR; TCRdb's copy has only in-frame clones and leaves some out. The sample has tens of thousands of clones, 90% seen once; the top ten hold more than 1.5%. Findings of the study overall: The study found among the lowest clonal expansion in partial responders at 0.1-3.0 mg/kg.

Per germline, CDR1 KGHSH and CDR2 LQKENI. V lost 6 bases and J 2 bases, leaving 14 bases between the germline ends. The CDR3 runs to 16 residues. Specimen: CD4+ or CD8+ T cells sorted from blood, collected in a trial of the OX40 agonist ivuxolimab. The sequence derives from an adult with an advanced solid tumor such as melanoma, head and neck, liver or kidney cancer. V and J are TRBV18 and TRBJ2-6, with D perhaps TRBD2 (5 bases). The CDR3 nucleotides read TGTGCCAGCTCCCGCCTCGAGGGCACTGGGGCCAACGTCCTGACTTTC. This codes for CASSRLEGTGANVLTF. Variable domain in full (rest from reference TRBV18 and TRBJ2-6): NAGVMQNPRHLVRRRGQEARLRCSPMKGHSHVYWYRQLPEEGLKFMVYLQKENIIDESGMPKERFSAEFPKEGPSILRIQQVVRGDSAAYFCASSRLEGTGANVLTFGAGSRLTVL.